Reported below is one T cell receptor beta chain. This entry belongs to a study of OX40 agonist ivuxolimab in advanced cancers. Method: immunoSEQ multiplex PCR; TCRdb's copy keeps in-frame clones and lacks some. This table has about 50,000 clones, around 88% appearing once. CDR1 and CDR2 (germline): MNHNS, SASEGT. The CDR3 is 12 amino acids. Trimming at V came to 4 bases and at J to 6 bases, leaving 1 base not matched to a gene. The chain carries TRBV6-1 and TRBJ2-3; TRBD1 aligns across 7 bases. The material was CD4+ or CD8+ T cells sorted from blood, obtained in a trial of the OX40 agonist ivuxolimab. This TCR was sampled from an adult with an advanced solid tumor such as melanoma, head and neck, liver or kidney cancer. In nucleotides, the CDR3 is TGTGCCAGCAGTGTGGACAGGGATACGCAGTATTTT. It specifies CASSVDRDTQYF.